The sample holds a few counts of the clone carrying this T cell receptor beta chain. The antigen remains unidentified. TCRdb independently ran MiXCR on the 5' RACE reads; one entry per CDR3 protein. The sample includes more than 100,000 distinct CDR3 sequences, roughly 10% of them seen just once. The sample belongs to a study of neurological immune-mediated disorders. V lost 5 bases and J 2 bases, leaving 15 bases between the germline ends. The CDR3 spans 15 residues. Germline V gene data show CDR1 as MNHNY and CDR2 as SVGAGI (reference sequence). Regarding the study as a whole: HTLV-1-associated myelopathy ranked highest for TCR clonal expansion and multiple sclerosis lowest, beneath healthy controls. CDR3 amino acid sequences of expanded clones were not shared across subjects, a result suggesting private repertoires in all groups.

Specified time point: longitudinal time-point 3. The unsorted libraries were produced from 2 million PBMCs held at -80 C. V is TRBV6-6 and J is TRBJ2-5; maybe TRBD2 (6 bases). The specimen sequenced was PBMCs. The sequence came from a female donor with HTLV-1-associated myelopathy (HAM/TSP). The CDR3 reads CASSRGTSPQETQYF. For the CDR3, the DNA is TGTGCCAGCAGTAGGGGCACTAGCCCACAAGAGACCCAGTACTTC.